Following are 23 T cell receptor beta chains from one sample sequenced in a study of blood T cells in healthy people across ages. Then a second PCR, running roughly 7 to 11 cycles, was carried out with a sample-barcoded 5' primer and a J-beta primer mix. MiXCR was run by TCRdb on the 5' RACE reads, yielding one entry per CDR3 protein. This table holds roughly 1.5 million distinct CDR3 sequences, 42% found once. Specimen: blood. The receptors shown here come from a woman aged 18-29 years in good health.

CDR3 protein: CATYAGGGDTDTQYF. CDR3 DNA sequence: TGTGCCACCTACGCGGGCGGGGGGGACACAGATACGCAGTATTTT. The chain uses TRBV15 and TRBJ2-3, with 9 bases matching TRBD2. The CDR3 consists of 15 residues. V trimming: 8 bases; J trimming: 2 bases; junction bases outside the gene matches: 8. CDR1 and CDR2 from the germline V gene are LNHNV and YYDKDF (reference sequence).

The genes are TRBV11-2 and TRBJ1-6; D gene uncertain. The length of the CDR3 is 16 residues. Trimming stripped 2 bases from V and 6 bases from J, with 14 bases between. The germline CDR1 and CDR2 sequences are SGHAT and FQNNGV. CDR3 region: CASSLWSSGGNSPLHF. The CDR3 DNA follows: TGTGCCAGCAGCTTATGGAGTAGCGGTGGTAATTCACCCCTCCACTTT.

The chain is built from TRBV7-2 and TRBJ2-7; 10 bases line up with TRBD1. Germline assignment: CDR1 SGHTA and CDR2 FQGNSA. J lost 6 bases, V lost 1 base, and 3 bases had no gene match. The CDR3 consists of 14 residues. CDR3 in DNA: TGTGCCAGCAGCTTAGGGTGGACAGGGGGCGAGCAGTACTTC. It translates to CASSLGWTGGEQYF.

The table lists this clonotype with a few counts. This sequence joins TRBV4-1 and TRBJ1-1; no clear D gene. The CDR3 is 14 residues long. Trimming left V 1 base short and J 1 base short, with 7 bases between. Germline V gene sequence: CDR1 MGHRA, CDR2 YSYEKL. In DNA, the CDR3 is TGCGCCAGCAGCCAAGTGGGTTGGAACACTGAAGCTTTCTTT. This sequence encodes CASSQVGWNTEAFF.

The rearrangement joins TRBV2 to TRBJ1-1; D call uncertain. The CDR3 loop spans 13 amino acids. The V end lost 4 bases, the J end lost 2 bases, and 8 bases lay between the germline ends. Germline loops: CDR1 SNHLY, CDR2 FYNNEI. The CDR3 nucleotides read TGTGCCAGCAGTGCAGATACTAACACTGAAGCTTTCTTT. Translation: CASSADTNTEAFF.

The J gene is TRBJ2-3, the V gene TRBV11-2; 9 bases are a match to TRBD2. The ends lost 0 bases at V and 1 base at J; junction bases unmatched: 17. This CDR3 is 21 amino acids long. Germline-derived CDR1 and CDR2 are SGHAT and FQNNGV. Here the CDR3 DNA reads TGTGCCAGCAGCTTAGAATGGGCCCTAGCGGGAATATCAACGGGCACAGATACGCAGTATTTT. The encoded protein is CASSLEWALAGISTGTDTQYF.

The CDR3 reads CASSQVDNEQYF. The CDR3 DNA sequence: TGTGCCAGCAGCCAAGTTGACAATGAGCAGTACTTC. The V and J genes are TRBV3-1 and TRBJ2-7; unclear D gene. The CDR3 sequence is 12 residues long. Looked up from germline, CDR1 is LGHDT and CDR2 is YNNKEL (reference sequence). V lost 1 base to trimming and J lost 7 bases, with 8 bases between them.

This clonotype was seen only a few times. The chain employs TRBV2 and TRBJ1-4; D ambiguous. V was trimmed by 0 bases and J by 0 bases, leaving 8 bases between them. The CDR3 is 16 amino acids. Per the germline V gene, CDR1 is SNHLY and CDR2 is FYNNEI. As DNA, the CDR3 is TGTGCCAGCAGTGAAGCGACGAGATCAACTAATGAAAAACTGTTTTTT. Its protein product is CASSEATRSTNEKLFF.

The rearrangement uses TRBV4-1 and TRBJ1-5; tentatively, D is TRBD1 (5 bases). The CDR3 consists of 15 residues. Trimming took off 4 bases at V and 5 bases at J, with 15 bases between the two ends. Germline V CDR1 and CDR2: MGHRA, YSYEKL. The CDR3 region has the DNA TGCGCCAGCAGCCCAGATGACAGCCACCATCAGCCCCAGCATTTT. This encodes CASSPDDSHHQPQHF.

The rearrangement uses TRBV4-3 and TRBJ2-3; a possible D gene is TRBD1 (6 bases). Trimming pared 0 bases from V and 0 bases from J, leaving 16 bases between. Germline V CDR1 and CDR2: LGHNA, YSLEER. The CDR3 has 18 amino acids. The CDR3 reads CASSQDENRDISTDTQYF. The DNA for the CDR3 is TGCGCCAGCAGCCAAGACGAAAACCGGGACATCAGCACAGATACGCAGTATTTT.

The rearrangement joins TRBV2 to TRBJ2-7; D gene ambiguous. CDR1 is SNHLY and CDR2 is FYNNEI in the germline V gene. This CDR3 contains 14 residues. Trimming stripped 3 bases from V and 0 bases from J, with 9 bases between. CDR3 sequence (DNA): TGTGCCAGCAGTGACTCGGCAATCTCCTACGAGCAGTACTTC. Protein: CASSDSAISYEQYF.

The CDR3 DNA sequence: TGTGCCAGCAGCGCCTATCCGGGACTAGCGGGGGGGCTGGATACGCAGTATTTT. Its translation is CASSAYPGLAGGLDTQYF. V gene TRBV9 combines with J gene TRBJ2-3; 16 nucleotides line up with TRBD2. This CDR3 has 18 amino acids. The germline V gene has CDR1 SGDLS and CDR2 YYNGEE. V shed 3 bases, J shed 6 bases, and the junction held 10 bases outside the gene matches.

This clonotype appeared a few times. V is TRBV11-2 and J is TRBJ2-5, with a tentative D call TRBD2 (6 bases). CDR1 and CDR2 from the germline V gene are SGHAT and FQNNGV. Between the trimmed V and J ends, which lost 7 bases and 11 bases, there was a span of 29 bases. The CDR3 contains 16 residues. For the CDR3, the DNA is TGTGCCAGCAAGACCCGCGGGGACTCAGGCTTGAATGAGCAGTACTTC. This translates into CASKTRGDSGLNEQYF.

The V and J genes are TRBV30 and TRBJ2-5; unclear D gene. The CDR3 spans 12 residues. Germline V gives CDR1 GTSNPN, CDR2 SVGIG (reference sequence). Trimming shortened V by 2 bases and J by 6 bases, and 10 bases separated the two germline ends. The CDR3 DNA follows: TGTGCCTGGAGTCGAGAAGGCCAGACCCAGTACTTC. It codes for CAWSREGQTQYF. Full variable domain (rest looked up from reference TRBV30 and TRBJ2-5): SQTIHQWPATLVQPVGSPLSLECTVEGTSNPNLYWYRQAAGRGLQLLFYSVGIGQISSEVPQNLSASRPQDRQFILSSKKLLLSDSGFYLCAWSREGQTQYFGPGTRLLVL.

The chain combines TRBV5-1 with TRBJ2-1; D gene unclear. The germline V gene encodes CDR1 SGHRS and CDR2 YFSETQ. The CDR3 extends over 16 amino acids. V shed 3 bases and J shed 0 bases, with 13 bases lying between them. This chain's CDR3 is CASSSTDGNSYNEQFF. The CDR3 coding sequence is TGCGCCAGCAGCTCGACGGACGGAAACTCCTACAATGAGCAGTTCTTC.

V is TRBV29-1 and J is TRBJ2-1; D uncertain. The CDR3 sequence is 14 residues long. V dropped 4 bases and J dropped 0 bases, with 10 bases sitting between them. Germline V gene lookup returns CDR1 SQVTM and CDR2 ANQGSEA. The CDR3 DNA follows: TGCAGCGTTGTAAGTCTTCGCTCCTACAATGAGCAGTTCTTC. Amino acids: CSVVSLRSYNEQFF.

The chain uses TRBV29-1 and TRBJ2-4; D gene ambiguous. Per germline, CDR1 SQVTM and CDR2 ANQGSEA. The CDR3 length is 11 residues. V shed 2 bases and J shed 13 bases, with 12 bases lying between them. The CDR3 nucleotides are TGCAGCGTTGAACCGAGAGAGGCCCAGTACTTC. Amino acid sequence: CSVEPREAQYF.

This chain connects TRBV5-1 to TRBJ1-4; TRBD1 matches at 9 bases. This CDR3 is built from 15 residues. The V gene end was trimmed by 2 bases and the J gene end by 8 bases; junction bases not matched to a gene: 7. The germline gives CDR1 SGHRS, CDR2 YFSETQ. CDR3 coding DNA: TGCGCCAGCAGCTTCGGGACAGGGCGGGGAGAAAAACTGTTTTTT. This encodes CASSFGTGRGEKLFF.

This clonotype came up a few times. The rearrangement links TRBV7-9 to TRBJ1-2, with TRBD1 as a possible D gene (5 bases). The CDR3 has 14 residues. V gave up 5 bases and J gave up 4 bases, with 14 bases separating them. Germline V gene sequence: CDR1 SEHNR, CDR2 FQNEAQ (reference sequence). This CDR3 reads CASSAAQGIYGYTF. Here the CDR3 DNA reads TGTGCCAGCAGCGCCGCGCAGGGTATCTATGGCTACACCTTC.

Here the CDR3 reads CASSWSGGYEQYF. The DNA of the CDR3 is TGTGCCAGCAGTTGGAGCGGGGGTTACGAGCAGTACTTC. This chain uses TRBV6-2 or TRBV6-3 with TRBJ2-7; 8 nucleotides agree with TRBD2. CDR1 is MNHEY, CDR2 SVGEGT, per germline. V shed 4 bases and J 4 bases; nucleotides not matched to a gene: 3. The CDR3 length is 13 residues.

The chain uses TRBV6-5 and TRBJ1-3, with D unresolved. This CDR3 spans 16 amino acids. The V and J ends lost 4 bases and 2 bases respectively, with 15 bases between them. Germline loops: CDR1 MNHEY, CDR2 SVGAGI. The CDR3 here is CASSFAERATGNTIYF. The CDR3 DNA sequence: TGTGCCAGCAGTTTCGCGGAAAGGGCTACTGGAAACACCATATATTTT.

CDR3 region: CASSPLTGATNEKLFF. For the CDR3, the DNA is TGCGCCAGCAGCCCCTTAACAGGTGCAACTAATGAAAAACTGTTTTTT. This chain links TRBV4-3 with TRBJ1-4, with D possibly TRBD1 on 5 matching bases. The CDR3 spans 16 residues. Germline assignment: CDR1 LGHNA and CDR2 YSLEER. Trimming stripped 4 bases from V and 0 bases from J, with 12 bases between.

The chain combines TRBV20-1 with TRBJ2-4, with 7 bases aligning to TRBD2. The CDR3 consists of 13 residues. J lost 1 base, V lost 3 bases, and 0 bases had no gene match. CDR1 DFQATT and CDR2 SNEGSKA come from the germline V gene (reference sequence). Here the CDR3 DNA reads TGCAGTGCTAGCGGGAGGGCCAAAAACATTCAGTACTTC. Its translation: CSASGRAKNIQYF.